The clone carrying this T cell receptor beta chain appeared many times. Trimming stripped 0 bases from V and 9 bases from J, with 7 bases between. The CDR3 extends over 12 amino acids. Germline CDR1 reads SGHRS; CDR2 reads YFSETQ. This record belongs to a study of T-cell reconstitution after alpha-beta-depleted transplantation in children. Molecular barcoding with unique molecular identifiers was used for the TCRbeta library. A single record per CDR3 protein comes from TCRdb applying MiXCR to the PCR reads. The sample lists about 410,000 distinct CDR3 sequences, just over 20% occurring once. The sequencing here drew on PBMCs from the stem cell graft donor, taken from the stem cell graft. The rearrangement uses TRBV5-1 and TRBJ2-1; TRBD2 is a possible D gene (5 bases). This TCR derives from a human donor who donated a stem cell graft to a child with acute myeloid leukemia. The CDR3 reads CASSLDLAEQFF. DNA for the CDR3: TGCGCCAGCAGCTTGGACCTAGCTGAGCAGTTCTTC.